Below are 29 T cell receptor beta chains sequenced from a single sample in a study of Graves' ophthalmopathy and Graves' hyperthyroidism. Beta-chain TCR CDR3 regions were amplified from RNA transcripts. After a first-round RT-PCR with HTBI primers, a second-round multiplex PCR was run. MiXCR was run by TCRdb on the multiplex PCR reads, yielding one entry per CDR3 protein. This sample has about 700,000 distinct CDR3 sequences, with roughly two fifths found just once. Sequencing input: peripheral blood. These receptors originate from an adult man with Graves' ophthalmopathy.

CDR3 amino acids: CASGRGQNTEAFF. The DNA of the CDR3 is TGTGCCAGCGGAAGGGGACAGAACACTGAAGCTTTCTTT. The chain couples TRBV25-1 to TRBJ1-1, with D maybe TRBD1 (6 bases). This CDR3 has 13 amino acids. Germline V gene lookup returns CDR1 MGHDK and CDR2 SYGVNS. Trimming removed 8 bases from V and 1 base from J, with 11 bases in between. Full variable domain (outside the CDR3, taken from reference TRBV25-1 and TRBJ1-1): EADIYQTPRYLVIGTGKKITLECSQTMGHDKMYWYQQDPGMELHLIHYSYGVNSTEKGDLSSESTVSRIRTEHFPLTLESARPSHTSQYLCASGRGQNTEAFFGQGTRLTVV.

This clonotype was counted a few times. The V call is TRBV7-9, the J call TRBJ1-2; perhaps TRBD1 as D (6 bases). The V gene lost 5 bases and the J gene lost 2 bases, with 15 bases spanning the gap. The germline CDR1 and CDR2 sequences are SEHNR and FQNEAQ (reference sequence). There are 15 residues in the CDR3. CDR3 residues: CASSRRTDQNYGYTF. CDR3 nucleotide sequence: TGTGCCAGCAGCCGACGGACAGATCAGAACTATGGCTACACCTTC. Full variable domain (outside the CDR3, taken from reference TRBV7-9 and TRBJ1-2): DTGVSQNPRHKITKRGQNVTFRCDPISEHNRLYWYRQTLGQGPEFLTYFQNEAQLEKSRLLSDRFSAERPKGSFSTLEIQRTEQGDSAMYLCASSRRTDQNYGYTFGSGTRLTVV.

This clonotype was counted ten times or more. An end of the junction differs from the germline gene, which may be a read error. The rearrangement joins TRBV29-1 to TRBJ2-5; TRBD2 matches at 13 bases. CDR1 and CDR2 from the germline V gene are SQVTM and ANQGSEA. The CDR3 contains 13 residues. The CDR3 region has the DNA TGCAGTGTTGGACTAGCGGGAGTAGAGACCCAGTACTTC. Translating gives CSVGLAGVETQYF.

The genes are TRBV5-8 and TRBJ2-5; TRBD1 might be the D (5 bases). Trimming stripped 4 bases from V and 5 bases from J, with 12 bases between. The CDR3 spans 13 residues. The germline V gene has CDR1 SGHTS and CDR2 YDEGEE. The CDR3 nucleotides are TGTGCCAGCAGCATTCAGGGTGGGGAGACCCAGTACTTC. It specifies CASSIQGGETQYF.

The chain is built from TRBV29-1 and TRBJ2-5; weak D call: TRBD1 (6 bases). Germline V lookup: CDR1 SQVTM, CDR2 ANQGSEA. Trimming pared 7 bases from V and 4 bases from J, leaving 13 bases between. The CDR3 is 12 amino acids. As DNA, the CDR3 is TGCAGCGGTGCACACAGGGTAGAGACCCAGTACTTC. Translating it yields CSGAHRVETQYF.

This clonotype showed up many times. The V call is TRBV10-3, the J call TRBJ1-6; TRBD1 agrees at 9 bases. Germline V gene lookup returns CDR1 ENHRY and CDR2 SYGVKD. This CDR3 contains 14 residues. V shed 4 bases and J 6 bases; nucleotides not matched to a gene: 1. This CDR3 reads CAISAGQGNSPLHF. In nucleotides, the CDR3 is TGTGCCATCAGTGCGGGACAGGGTAATTCACCCCTCCACTTT.

In DNA form, the CDR3 reads TGTGCCAGCAGGGGAGACAGGAACAAGGGGACTGAAGCTTTCTTT. It codes for CASRGDRNKGTEAFF. This chain links TRBV6-6 with TRBJ1-1; TRBD1 might be the D (6 bases). The CDR3 is 15 amino acids. CDR1 and CDR2 from the germline V gene are MNHNY and SVGAGI (reference sequence). V shed 6 bases and J shed 5 bases, with 19 bases lying between them.

The rearrangement joins TRBV25-1 to TRBJ1-2, with D uncertain. Trimming left V 2 bases short and J 4 bases short, with 8 bases between. The CDR3 extends over 13 amino acids. Germline CDR1 MGHDK, CDR2 SYGVNS. The CDR3 spells CASSEVGGYGYTF. As DNA, the CDR3 is TGTGCCAGCAGTGAAGTGGGAGGCTATGGCTACACCTTC.

This clonotype was counted many times. The CDR3 is CASSPRGEGRNTEAFF. The CDR3 region has the DNA TGTGCCAGCAGCCCGAGGGGGGAGGGACGGAACACTGAAGCTTTCTTT. This chain links TRBV7-9 with TRBJ1-1; D may be TRBD1 (6 bases). CDR3 length: 16 residues. Germline lookup yields CDR1 SEHNR and CDR2 FQNEAQ (reference sequence). Trimming cost V 5 bases and J 1 base, with 17 bases left between them. The whole variable domain, filled in from reference TRBV7-9 and TRBJ1-1, reads DTGVSQNPRHKITKRGQNVTFRCDPISEHNRLYWYRQTLGQGPEFLTYFQNEAQLEKSRLLSDRFSAERPKGSFSTLEIQRTEQGDSAMYLCASSPRGEGRNTEAFFGQGTRLTVV.

Many counts were recorded for this clonotype. The chain combines TRBV15 with TRBJ1-4; D unclear. This CDR3 comprises 11 residues. Germline V lookup: CDR1 LNHNV, CDR2 YYDKDF (reference sequence). V was clipped by 0 bases and J by 7 bases, with 0 bases between them. The CDR3 here is CATSRDEKLFF. As DNA, the CDR3 is TGTGCCACCAGCAGAGATGAAAAACTGTTTTTT.

The chain joins TRBV4-2 to TRBJ1-1, with D possibly matching TRBD1 (5 bases). The germline V gene has CDR1 LGHNA and CDR2 YNFKEQ. Trimming removed 0 bases at V and 14 bases at J, with 19 bases between. The CDR3 consists of 14 residues. The CDR3 DNA is TGTGCCAGCAGCCAAGAAGAGAGGAGGGGCGCGACCTTCTTT. Translation: CASSQEERRGATFF.

This clonotype was observed many times. The rearrangement joins TRBV7-9 to TRBJ2-7; D remains unclear. This CDR3 has 14 residues. CDR1 SEHNR and CDR2 FQNEAQ come from the germline V gene (reference sequence). V was trimmed by 3 bases and J by 0 bases, leaving 9 bases between them. As DNA, the CDR3 is TGTGCCAGCAGCTTGTCGGGCCTCTCCTACGAGCAGTACTTC. It translates to CASSLSGLSYEQYF.

This clonotype has only a few counts. V usage is TRBV7-9 and J usage is TRBJ1-1; no reliable D call. Per the germline V gene, CDR1 is SEHNR and CDR2 is FQNEAQ (reference sequence). The CDR3 runs 14 residues. V lost 4 bases, J lost 8 bases, and 17 bases lay in between. Here the CDR3 reads CASSSHRARGEAFF. The DNA for the CDR3 is TGTGCCAGCAGCTCCCATCGGGCCCGCGGGGAAGCTTTCTTT.

This clonotype was recorded a few times. The chain is built from TRBV5-6 and TRBJ2-7; 7 bases map to TRBD1. Trimming cost V 4 bases and J 4 bases; bases outside gene matches: 5. CDR1 SGHDT and CDR2 YYEEEE come from the germline V gene. The CDR3 loop spans 13 amino acids. This CDR3 is CASSMTGLYEQYF. In DNA form, the CDR3 reads TGTGCCAGCAGCATGACAGGGTTGTACGAGCAGTACTTC.

This clonotype came up a few times. V gene TRBV7-3 combines with J gene TRBJ1-2; D uncertain. The CDR3 is made up of 15 amino acids. Per germline, CDR1 SGHTA and CDR2 FQGTGA. Between the trimmed V and J ends, which lost 5 bases and 4 bases, there was a span of 17 bases. The CDR3 DNA sequence: TGTGCCAGCAGCCAAGGGCCCCGAGAAGTCTATGGCTACACCTTC. It translates to CASSQGPREVYGYTF.

The sample holds many counts of this clonotype. V and J are TRBV12-3 or TRBV12-4 and TRBJ1-6; 8 bases fit TRBD1. Trimming at V came to 5 bases and at J to 11 bases, leaving 2 bases not matched to a gene. The CDR3 extends over 12 amino acids. CDR3 nucleotides: TGTGCCAGCAGTGGACAGGGTGCACCCCTCCACTTT. It codes for CASSGQGAPLHF.

This clonotype has more than one count but fewer than ten. The rearrangement links TRBV27 to TRBJ1-2; D not certain. The CDR3 length is 13 residues. V dropped 2 bases and J dropped 0 bases, with 4 bases sitting between them. The germline CDR1 and CDR2 sequences are MNHEY and SMNVEV (reference sequence). CDR3 bases: TGTGCCAGCAGTTTAAACGCTAACTATGGCTACACCTTC. Amino acids: CASSLNANYGYTF.

As for this clonotype: At one boundary the junction diverges from the germline segment, which might be a read error. The rearrangement uses TRBV20-1 and TRBJ1-4; no reliable D call. This CDR3 has 14 amino acids. Germline CDR1 is DFQATT and CDR2 is SNEGSKA (reference sequence). Here the CDR3 reads CSAREEGVGEKLFF. The CDR3 bases are TGCAGTGCCAGAGAGGAGGGAGTTGGGGAAAAACTGTTTTTT.

The chain combines TRBV11-2 with TRBJ1-1; D remains ambiguous. CDR1 and CDR2 from the germline V gene are SGHAT and FQNNGV. The germline V and J ends were trimmed by 0 bases and 2 bases, with 10 bases remaining between them. This CDR3 is 15 amino acids long. As DNA, the CDR3 is TGTGCCAGCAGCTTAGATGCGGCGGCAAACACTGAAGCTTTCTTT. This translates into CASSLDAAANTEAFF.

Regarding this clonotype: Relative to the germline gene, one junction end is altered; a read error may explain this. The chain is built from TRBV10-3 and TRBJ1-6; D remains unclear. Germline V lookup: CDR1 ENHRY, CDR2 SYGVKD. The CDR3 sequence is 16 residues long. The DNA for the CDR3 is TGTGCCAGCAGTTACCTCAAACTCCTAAGGAGTTCACCCCTCCACTTT. Translating it yields CASSYLKLLRSSPLHF.

This clonotype was seen many times. The chain links TRBV7-9 to TRBJ1-6; no definite D call. CDR1 and CDR2 from the germline V gene are SEHNR and FQNEAQ (reference sequence). There are 14 residues in the CDR3. Deletions cut 2 bases from V and 6 bases from J, with 8 bases between. CDR3 loop: CASSLPRANSPLHF. The DNA for the CDR3 is TGTGCCAGCAGCTTACCGAGAGCTAATTCACCCCTCCACTTT.

The chain carries TRBV19 and TRBJ2-7; 7 positions match TRBD2. This CDR3 contains 14 residues. Germline CDR1 and CDR2: LNHDA and SQIVND (reference sequence). The junction had 8 bases not matched to a gene; V was cut back by 3 bases and J by 6 bases. CDR3 residues: CASSIGGRASEQYF. CDR3 in DNA: TGTGCCAGTAGTATTGGAGGGAGGGCCTCCGAGCAGTACTTC. The full variable domain, rest sourced from reference TRBV19 and TRBJ2-7, is DGGITQSPKYLFRKEGQNVTLSCEQNLNHDAMYWYRQDPGQGLRLIYYSQIVNDFQKGDIAEGYSVSREKKESFPLTVTSAQKNPTAFYLCASSIGGRASEQYFGPGTRLTVT.

In DNA form, the CDR3 reads TGCGCCAGCAGCTTTAGCGGGTCAGCTGGAGAGACCCAGTACTTC. It encodes CASSFSGSAGETQYF. The chain carries TRBV5-1 and TRBJ2-5, with TRBD2 identical over 7 bases. The germline V gene encodes CDR1 SGHRS and CDR2 YFSETQ. Germline trimming cut 2 bases from V and 4 bases from J; bases unmatched to any gene: 8. The CDR3 spans 15 residues.

V and J are TRBV11-2 and TRBJ2-7; 9 bases map to TRBD1. The germline CDR1 and CDR2 sequences are SGHAT and FQNNGV. The CDR3 consists of 12 residues. V dropped 6 bases and J dropped 5; count of bases not matched to a gene: 2. The CDR3 region is CASRTGGNEQYF. The CDR3 region has the DNA TGTGCCAGCAGGACAGGGGGAAACGAGCAGTACTTC.

This chain joins TRBV4-2 and TRBJ2-5; 12 bases are a match to TRBD2. This CDR3 region has 19 residues. V lost 4 bases, J lost 0 bases, and 12 bases stayed unmatched. CDR1 is LGHNA, CDR2 YNFKEQ, per germline. CDR3 coding DNA: TGTGCCAGCAGCCCTTGGGGGACTAGCGGGTCCTCGTACCAAGAGACCCAGTACTTC. Protein sequence: CASSPWGTSGSSYQETQYF.

V gene TRBV25-1 combines with J gene TRBJ2-7, with unresolved D. This CDR3 region has 12 residues. The V end lost 11 bases, the J end lost 1 base, and 12 bases lay between the germline ends. The germline gives CDR1 MGHDK, CDR2 SYGVNS. CDR3 in DNA: TGTGCCTGGAGTGGCAATTCCTACGAGCAGTACTTC. Its translation: CAWSGNSYEQYF.

Comment on this clonotype: At one of its ends the junction is not consistent with the germline gene, which may arise from a read error. Written as DNA, the CDR3 is TGTGCCAGCAGTTTAGTCGGACAGGGGGTTGTCTTC. It translates to CASSLVGQGVVF. The chain links TRBV28 to TRBJ2-7; 10 nucleotides match TRBD1. This CDR3 comprises 12 residues. Germline CDR1 reads MDHEN; CDR2 reads SYDVKM.

This clonotype was counted many times. This chain joins TRBV2 and TRBJ1-2; 11 nucleotides align to TRBD1. The CDR3 is 15 residues long. CDR1 is SNHLY, CDR2 FYNNEI, per germline. Unmatched junction bases numbered 9, after V lost 8 bases and J lost 4 bases. The DNA of the CDR3 is TGTGCCAGCTCCATGGGGGACAGGGGGATCTATGGCTACACCTTC. This translates into CASSMGDRGIYGYTF.

Many counts were recorded for this clonotype. DNA of the CDR3: TGTGCCAGCAGTACCGGGACAGGGGGCTACGAGCAGTACTTC. It translates to CASSTGTGGYEQYF. V and J are TRBV9 and TRBJ2-7, with 11 positions matching TRBD1. The CDR3 length is 14 residues. V trimming: 5 bases; J trimming: 3 bases; junction bases outside the gene matches: 4. Germline V lookup: CDR1 SGDLS, CDR2 YYNGEE.